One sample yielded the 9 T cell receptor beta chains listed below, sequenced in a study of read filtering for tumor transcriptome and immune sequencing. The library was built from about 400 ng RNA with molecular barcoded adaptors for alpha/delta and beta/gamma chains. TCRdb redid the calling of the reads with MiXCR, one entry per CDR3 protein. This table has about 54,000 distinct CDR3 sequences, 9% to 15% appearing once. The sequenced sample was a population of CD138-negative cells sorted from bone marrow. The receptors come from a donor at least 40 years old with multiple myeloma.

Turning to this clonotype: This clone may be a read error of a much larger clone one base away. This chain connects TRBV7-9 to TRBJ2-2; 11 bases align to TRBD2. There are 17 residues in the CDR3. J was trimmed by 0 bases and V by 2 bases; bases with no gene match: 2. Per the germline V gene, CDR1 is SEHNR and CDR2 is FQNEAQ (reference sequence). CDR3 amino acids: CASSLLAGGPNTGELFF. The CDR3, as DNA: TGTGCCAGCAGCTTACTAGCGGGGGGACCGAACACCGGGGAGCTGTTTTTT. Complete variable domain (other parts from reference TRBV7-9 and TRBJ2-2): DTGVSQNPRHKITKRGQNVTFRCDPISEHNRLYWYRQTLGQGPEFLTYFQNEAQLEKSRLLSDRFSAERPKGSFSTLEIQRTEQGDSAMYLCASSLLAGGPNTGELFFGEGSRLTVL.

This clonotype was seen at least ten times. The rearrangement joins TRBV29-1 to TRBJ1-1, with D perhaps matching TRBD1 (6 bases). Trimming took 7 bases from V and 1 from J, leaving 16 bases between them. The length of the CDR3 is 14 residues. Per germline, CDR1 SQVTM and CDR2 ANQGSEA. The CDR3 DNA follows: TGCAGCGACTCCACCGGGACAACGAACACTGAAGCTTTCTTT. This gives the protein CSDSTGTTNTEAFF. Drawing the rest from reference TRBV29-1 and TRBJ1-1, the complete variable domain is SAVISQKPSRDICQRGTSLTIQCQVDSQVTMMFWYRQQPGQSLTLIATANQGSEATYESGFVIDKFPISRPNLTFSTLTVSNMSPEDSSIYLCSDSTGTTNTEAFFGQGTRLTVV.

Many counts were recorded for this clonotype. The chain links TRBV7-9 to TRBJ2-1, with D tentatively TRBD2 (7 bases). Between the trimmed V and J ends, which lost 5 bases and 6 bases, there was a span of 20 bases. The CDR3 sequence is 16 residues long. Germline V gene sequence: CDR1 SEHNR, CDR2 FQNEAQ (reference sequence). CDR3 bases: TGTGCCAGCAGCCACGAGGCGGGGGCGGCTTTCAATGAGCAGTTCTTC. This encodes CASSHEAGAAFNEQFF.

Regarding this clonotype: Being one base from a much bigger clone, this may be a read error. The CDR3: CASSREPGLGAEQYF. The CDR3 nucleotides are TGCGCCAGCAGCCGCGAACCGGGACTGGGGGCCGAGCAGTACTTC. The chain links TRBV5-1 to TRBJ2-7; perhaps D is TRBD1 or TRBD2 (6 bases each). The length of the CDR3 is 15 residues. V lost 4 bases and J lost 6, with 20 bases in between. Per the germline V gene, CDR1 is SGHRS and CDR2 is YFSETQ.

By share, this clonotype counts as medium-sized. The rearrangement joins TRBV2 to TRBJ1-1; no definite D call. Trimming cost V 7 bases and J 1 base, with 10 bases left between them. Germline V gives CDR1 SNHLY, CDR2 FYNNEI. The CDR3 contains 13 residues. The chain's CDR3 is CASTKERNTEAFF. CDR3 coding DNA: TGTGCCAGCACGAAGGAGAGGAACACTGAAGCTTTCTTT. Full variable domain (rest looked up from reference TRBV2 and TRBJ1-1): EPEVTQTPSHQVTQMGQEVILRCVPISNHLYFYWYRQILGQKVEFLVSFYNNEISEKSEIFDDQFSVERPDGSNFTLKIRSTKLEDSAMYFCASTKERNTEAFFGQGTRLTVV.

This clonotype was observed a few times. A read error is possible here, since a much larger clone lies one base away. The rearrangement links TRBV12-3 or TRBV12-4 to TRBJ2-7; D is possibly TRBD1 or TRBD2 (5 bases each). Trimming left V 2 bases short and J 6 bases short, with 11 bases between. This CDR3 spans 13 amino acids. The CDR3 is CASSLQRGTEQYF. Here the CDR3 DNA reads TGTGCCAGCAGTTTACAAAGAGGGACCGAGCAGTACTTC.

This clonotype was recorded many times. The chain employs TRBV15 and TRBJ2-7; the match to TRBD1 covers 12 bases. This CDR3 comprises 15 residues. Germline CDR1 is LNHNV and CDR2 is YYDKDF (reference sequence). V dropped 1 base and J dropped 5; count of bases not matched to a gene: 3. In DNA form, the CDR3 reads TGTGCCACCAGCAGAGCAGGGACAGGGGGCGACGAGCAGTACTTC. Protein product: CATSRAGTGGDEQYF.

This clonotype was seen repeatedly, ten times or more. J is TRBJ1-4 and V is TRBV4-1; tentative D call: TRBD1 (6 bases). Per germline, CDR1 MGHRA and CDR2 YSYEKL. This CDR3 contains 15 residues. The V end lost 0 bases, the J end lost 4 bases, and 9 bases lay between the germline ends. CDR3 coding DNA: TGCGCCAGCAGCCAAGAACAGGGAGGTAATGAAAAACTGTTTTTT. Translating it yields CASSQEQGGNEKLFF.

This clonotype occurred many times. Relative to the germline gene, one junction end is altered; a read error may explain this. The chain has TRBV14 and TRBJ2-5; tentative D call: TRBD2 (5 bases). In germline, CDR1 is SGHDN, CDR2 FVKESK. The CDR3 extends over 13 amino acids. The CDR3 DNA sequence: TGTGCCAGCAGCATACCCGGGGTCACCCCCAGGAACTTC. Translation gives CASSIPGVTPRNF. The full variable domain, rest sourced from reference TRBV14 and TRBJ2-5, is EAGVTQFPSHSVIEKGQTVTLRCDPISGHDNLYWYRRVMGKEIKFLLHFVKESKQDESGMPNNRFLAERTGGTYSTLKVQPAELEDSGVYFCASSIPGVTPRNFGPGTRLLVL.